This T cell receptor beta chain came from a study of vaccination effects on CD4 cells after COVID-19. This clone has only a few counts. What it binds is not known. In germline, CDR1 is SEHNR, CDR2 FQNEAQ (reference sequence). The CDR3 has 12 residues. With 8 bases removed from V and 7 bases from J, the gap between germline ends came to 12 bases. Assay: immunoSEQ multiplex PCR; the TCRdb copy retains only in-frame clones and omits some. The sample has roughly 26,000 clones; around 78% are singletons. Ahead of sequencing, the ViraFEST assay grew antigen-specific CD4+ T cells using viral peptide pools. With more than nine days of culture completed, CD4+ T cells were isolated. PCR-confirmed SARS-CoV-2 infection occurred in the person between March and December 2020.

V and J are TRBV7-9 and TRBJ2-1; D is ambiguous. This receptor was identified in a human donor who had a prior SARS-CoV-2 infection. The sample was CD4+ T cells from PBMCs cultured with HCoV-NL63 spike peptides, taken before COVID-19 vaccination. This chain's CDR3 is CASQDRTNEQFF. The CDR3 bases are TGTGCCAGCCAGGACCGGACGAATGAGCAGTTCTTC.